The 24 T cell receptor beta chains reported below all come from one sample, sequenced in a study of T cell repertoires in aging, cancer and after chemotherapy. Rearranged V-D-J TRB sequences were amplified with a mixed TRB-A/B primer pool. In TCRdb, the multiplex PCR reads were re-called with MiXCR into one record per CDR3 protein. The data hold just over 3,000 distinct CDR3 sequences, with under 55% observed a single time. Peripheral blood genomic DNA, not sorted cells or RNA, was the template. The specimen was blood. The receptors shown here come from a human donor with a solid tumor.

V gene TRBV6-2 or TRBV6-3 combines with J gene TRBJ2-7; TRBD2 aligns across 8 bases. The CDR3 contains 15 residues. V gave up 10 bases and J gave up 5 bases; unmatched junction bases: 16. The germline gives CDR1 MNHEY, CDR2 SVGEGT. The CDR3: CATDDRGGRLHEQYF. The CDR3 DNA follows: TGTGCCACCGACGACCGGGGGGGGCGCTTGCACGAGCAGTACTTC.

The CDR3: CASSSTLRGEAFF. Written as DNA, the CDR3 is TGTGCCAGCAGCTCCACTCTTCGGGGCGAAGCTTTCTTT. The chain has TRBV5-6 and TRBJ1-1; TRBD1 might be the D (5 bases). V gave up 3 bases and J gave up 8 bases, with 14 bases separating them. The CDR3 covers 13 residues. Germline loops: CDR1 SGHDT, CDR2 YYEEEE.

This clonotype occurred a few times. V and J are TRBV30 and TRBJ2-7; D call uncertain. The germline V gene encodes CDR1 GTSNPN and CDR2 SVGIG (reference sequence). The CDR3 loop spans 13 amino acids. With 2 bases removed from V and 3 bases from J, the gap between germline ends came to 11 bases. CDR3 in DNA: TGTGCCTGGAGTCCAGCAAAGGACTACGAGCAGTACTTC. Encoded protein: CAWSPAKDYEQYF. The full variable domain, completed using reference TRBV30 and TRBJ2-7, is SQTIHQWPATLVQPVGSPLSLECTVEGTSNPNLYWYRQAAGRGLQLLFYSVGIGQISSEVPQNLSASRPQDRQFILSSKKLLLSDSGFYLCAWSPAKDYEQYFGPGTRLTVT.

The genes are TRBV5-6 and TRBJ1-1; 7 bases map to TRBD1. The trim removed 0 bases at V and 3 bases at J, leaving 5 bases unmatched. CDR3 size: 15 residues. Per germline, CDR1 SGHDT and CDR2 YYEEEE. The CDR3 DNA sequence: TGTGCCAGCAGCTTGGGAGACAGGGCACACACTGAAGCTTTCTTT. Its translation is CASSLGDRAHTEAFF.

The sample holds a few counts of this clonotype. This chain joins TRBV12-3 or TRBV12-4 and TRBJ2-7; D perhaps matches TRBD1 (5 bases). There are 12 residues in the CDR3. Trimming pared 7 bases from V and 6 bases from J, leaving 13 bases between. The CDR3 region has the DNA TGTGCCAGCACCTTAGGGGTCGCCGAGCAGTACTTC. Encoded protein: CASTLGVAEQYF.

The rearrangement uses TRBV5-6 and TRBJ2-1; D is perhaps TRBD2 (7 bases). Germline CDR1 and CDR2: SGHDT and YYEEEE. The CDR3 is 16 residues long. Trimming removed 5 bases at V and 4 bases at J, with 19 bases between. The CDR3 loop reads CASRETGRGFYNEQFF. CDR3 coding DNA: TGTGCCAGCAGGGAGACTGGGAGGGGGTTTTACAATGAGCAGTTCTTC.

Of note for this clonotype: A read error may explain this, as a much larger clone is one base away. The chain is built from TRBV6-1 and TRBJ2-7, with D uncertain. There are 11 residues in the CDR3. Germline V gene data show CDR1 as MNHNS and CDR2 as SASEGT. Trimming pared 2 bases from V and 5 bases from J, leaving 4 bases between. This CDR3 reads CASSERHEQYF. The CDR3 DNA follows: TGTGCCAGCAGTGAAAGGCACGAGCAGTACTTC.

V and J are TRBV7-9 and TRBJ2-7, with 7 bases matching TRBD1. This CDR3 has 14 residues. V lost 6 bases and J lost 0; bases outside the gene matches: 5. CDR1 and CDR2 from the germline V gene are SEHNR and FQNEAQ (reference sequence). CDR3 in amino acids: CASRLTGSSYEQYF. The CDR3 DNA follows: TGTGCCAGCAGGCTGACAGGGAGCTCCTACGAGCAGTACTTC.

The V and J genes are TRBV11-3 and TRBJ2-7, with D unresolved. Trimming took 5 bases from V and 1 from J, leaving 12 bases between them. Germline V lookup: CDR1 SGHNT, CDR2 YENEEA. The CDR3 has 14 amino acids. The CDR3 DNA is TGTGCCAGCAGCGTCGAAGTCCCTTCCTACGAGCAGTACTTC. Translating it yields CASSVEVPSYEQYF.

By share, this clonotype counts as large. This sequence joins TRBV29-1 and TRBJ2-3; D is perhaps TRBD1 (5 bases). The V gene lost 1 base and the J gene lost 1 base, with 9 bases spanning the gap. This CDR3 comprises 14 residues. In germline, CDR1 is SQVTM, CDR2 ANQGSEA. The chain's CDR3 is CSVEAGPGTDTQYF. CDR3 DNA: TGCAGCGTTGAAGCAGGGCCAGGCACAGATACGCAGTATTTT.

This clonotype came up a few times. The V call is TRBV27, the J call TRBJ2-7, with D maybe TRBD2 (6 bases). The V and J ends lost 5 bases and 3 bases respectively, with 14 bases between them. The CDR3 is 14 amino acids. Germline-derived CDR1 and CDR2 are MNHEY and SMNVEV (reference sequence). CDR3 in DNA: TGTGCCAGCAGTCCGGACGGGGGAGGCTACGAGCAGTACTTC. It codes for CASSPDGGGYEQYF.

The chain couples TRBV11-2 to TRBJ1-1, with D tentatively TRBD1 (6 bases). Germline assignment: CDR1 SGHAT and CDR2 FQNNGV. There are 14 residues in the CDR3. With 5 bases removed from V and 1 base from J, the gap between germline ends came to 11 bases. The CDR3 nucleotides read TGTGCCAGCAGCCTAGCAGGGGCGAACACTGAAGCTTTCTTT. Amino acids: CASSLAGANTEAFF.

This sequence joins TRBV7-2 and TRBJ1-3, with a possible D match to TRBD1 (5 bases). The CDR3 has 15 amino acids. Germline CDR1 reads SGHTA; CDR2 reads FQGNSA. Trimming took 2 bases from V and 4 from J, leaving 12 bases between them. As DNA, the CDR3 is TGTGCCAGCAGCTTACAGGGAGCGAGAGGAAACACCATATATTTT. As protein: CASSLQGARGNTIYF.

This clonotype has more than one count but fewer than ten. The genes are TRBV30 and TRBJ2-1; tentative D call: TRBD1 (6 bases). Germline V lookup: CDR1 GTSNPN, CDR2 SVGIG (reference sequence). CDR3 size: 14 residues. The V end lost 0 bases, the J end lost 4 bases, and 10 bases lay between the germline ends. In DNA, the CDR3 is TGTGCCTGGAGTGTTGGTGGACAGTACAATGAGCAGTTCTTC. Translation gives CAWSVGGQYNEQFF.

This chain uses TRBV7-6 with TRBJ2-1; possibly TRBD2 for D (5 bases). Germline CDR1 and CDR2: SGHVS and FNYEAQ. Trimming took off 5 bases at V and 9 bases at J, with 14 bases between the two ends. The CDR3 loop spans 13 amino acids. CDR3 sequence reads: CASSIHRRGEQFF. The CDR3 DNA follows: TGTGCCAGCAGCATCCACCGACGGGGTGAGCAGTTCTTC. The variable domain in full, with the rest retrieved from reference TRBV7-6 and TRBJ2-1, is GAGVSQSPRYKVTKRGQDVALRCDPISGHVSLYWYRQALGQGPEFLTYFNYEAQQDKSGLPNDRFSAERPEGSISTLTIQRTEQRDSAMYRCASSIHRRGEQFFGPGTRLTVL.

This chain uses TRBV7-8 with TRBJ2-5; TRBD1 is a possible D gene (6 bases). Between the trimmed V and J ends, which lost 4 bases and 7 bases, there was a span of 10 bases. The CDR3 sequence is 12 residues long. CDR1 is SGHVS and CDR2 is FQNEAQ in the germline V gene. The CDR3 sequence is CASSSARGTQYF. CDR3 DNA sequence: TGTGCCAGCAGCTCCGCCAGGGGGACCCAGTACTTC. Supplemented by reference TRBV7-8 and TRBJ2-5, the full variable domain reads GAGVSQSPRYKVAKRGQDVALRCDPISGHVSLFWYQQALGQGPEFLTYFQNEAQLDKSGLPSDRFFAERPEGSVSTLKIQRTQQEDSAVYLCASSSARGTQYFGPGTRLLVL.

This clonotype was counted only a few times. V usage is TRBV5-6 and J usage is TRBJ2-1; 11 bases are a match to TRBD2. The CDR3 runs to 16 residues. V lost 1 base and J lost 7; bases outside the gene matches: 7. Germline-derived CDR1 and CDR2 are SGHDT and YYEEEE. The CDR3 reads CASSLSSGGGGNEQFF. DNA of the CDR3: TGTGCCAGCAGCTTGAGTAGCGGGGGGGGAGGGAATGAGCAGTTCTTC.

V is TRBV5-8 and J is TRBJ2-1; 7 bases agree with TRBD2. CDR3 size: 15 residues. The junction had 6 bases not matched to a gene; V was cut back by 0 bases and J by 6 bases. Germline CDR1 is SGHTS and CDR2 is YDEGEE. CDR3 DNA: TGTGCCAGCAGCTTGGATAGGTGGGAGGGCAATGAGCAGTTCTTC. Amino acids: CASSLDRWEGNEQFF.

The rearrangement uses TRBV6-2 or TRBV6-3 and TRBJ2-5; the D gene is possibly TRBD1 (5 bases). Per the germline V gene, CDR1 is MNHEY and CDR2 is SVGEGT. The CDR3 is 14 amino acids. Trimming removed 2 bases at V and 2 bases at J, with 9 bases between. This chain's CDR3 is CASSYPKGQETQYF. The CDR3 nucleotides are TGTGCCAGCAGTTACCCGAAGGGGCAAGAGACCCAGTACTTC.

The chain recombines TRBV6-1 with TRBJ1-4; D ambiguous. The germline V and J ends were trimmed by 0 bases and 0 bases, with 14 bases remaining between them. CDR1 is MNHNS, CDR2 SASEGT, per germline. The CDR3 spans 18 residues. CDR3 DNA: TGTGCCAGCAGTGAAGCGCGGCAGATCATCCCAACTAATGAAAAACTGTTTTTT. Translated: CASSEARQIIPTNEKLFF.

This clonotype is a singleton in its sample. The V and J genes are TRBV12-3 or TRBV12-4 and TRBJ1-2; D is undetermined. This CDR3 region has 14 residues. V lost 6 bases to trimming and J lost 3 bases, with 14 bases between them. CDR3 coding DNA: TGTGCCAGCAGCACCTCCCTACTCGACTATGGCTACACCTTC. Its translation: CASSTSLLDYGYTF.

This clonotype was observed a handful of times. This sequence joins TRBV12-3 or TRBV12-4 and TRBJ1-2; D possibly corresponds to TRBD1 (6 bases). Trimming stripped 5 bases from V and 6 bases from J, with 10 bases between. The CDR3 consists of 12 residues. The CDR3 loop reads CASSLYRDGYTF. CDR3 sequence (DNA): TGTGCCAGCAGTCTCTACAGGGATGGCTACACCTTC.

This clonotype turned up a few times. The chain carries TRBV6-6 and TRBJ1-6; D not resolved. The V and J ends lost 7 bases and 8 bases respectively, with 12 bases between them. The CDR3 totals 13 residues. The germline CDR1 and CDR2 sequences are MNHNY and SVGAGI (reference sequence). CDR3 in DNA: TGTGCCAGCAATGTACCCCCTGATTCACCCCTCCACTTT. This translates into CASNVPPDSPLHF.

As to this clonotype: The junction shows a germline mismatch at one end, possibly a read error. V and J are TRBV27 and TRBJ2-2, with TRBD2 identical over 7 bases. This CDR3 comprises 14 residues. CDR1 is MNHEY, CDR2 SMNVEV, per germline (reference sequence). CDR3 coding DNA: TGTGCCAGCAGCTCGCGGGAGTACACCTGGGAGCTGTTTTTT. Translating it yields CASSSREYTWELFF.